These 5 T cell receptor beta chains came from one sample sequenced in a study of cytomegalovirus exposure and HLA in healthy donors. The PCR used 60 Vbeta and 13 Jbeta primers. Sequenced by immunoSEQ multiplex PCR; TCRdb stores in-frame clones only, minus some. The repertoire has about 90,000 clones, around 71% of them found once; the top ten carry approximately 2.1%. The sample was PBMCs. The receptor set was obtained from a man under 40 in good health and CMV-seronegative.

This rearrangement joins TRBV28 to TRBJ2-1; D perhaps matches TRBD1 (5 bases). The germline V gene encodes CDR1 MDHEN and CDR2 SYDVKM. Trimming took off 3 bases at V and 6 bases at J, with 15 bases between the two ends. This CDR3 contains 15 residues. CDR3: CASSLAGAQGNEQFF. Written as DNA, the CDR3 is TGTGCCAGCAGTTTGGCCGGAGCCCAGGGCAATGAGCAGTTCTTC.

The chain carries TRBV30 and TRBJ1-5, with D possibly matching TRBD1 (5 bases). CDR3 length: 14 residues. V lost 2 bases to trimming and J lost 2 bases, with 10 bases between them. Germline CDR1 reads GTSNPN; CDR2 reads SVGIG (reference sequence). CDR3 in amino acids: CAWSTGVGNQPQHF. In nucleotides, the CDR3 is TGTGCCTGGAGTACGGGGGTGGGCAATCAGCCCCAGCATTTT.

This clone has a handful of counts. This CDR3 reads CSGQVENTEAFF. The DNA for the CDR3 is TGCAGCGGACAGGTTGAGAACACTGAAGCTTTCTTT. J is TRBJ1-1 and V is TRBV29-1; D may be TRBD1 (6 bases). From germline, CDR1 is SQVTM and CDR2 ANQGSEA. This CDR3 contains 12 residues. V was cut by 7 bases and J by 1 base, with 10 bases left in between.

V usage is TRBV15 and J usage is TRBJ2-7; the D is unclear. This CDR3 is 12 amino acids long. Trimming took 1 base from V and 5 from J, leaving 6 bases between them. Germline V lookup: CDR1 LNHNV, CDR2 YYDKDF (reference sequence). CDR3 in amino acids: CATSRGADEQYF. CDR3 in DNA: TGTGCCACCAGCAGAGGGGCTGACGAGCAGTACTTC.

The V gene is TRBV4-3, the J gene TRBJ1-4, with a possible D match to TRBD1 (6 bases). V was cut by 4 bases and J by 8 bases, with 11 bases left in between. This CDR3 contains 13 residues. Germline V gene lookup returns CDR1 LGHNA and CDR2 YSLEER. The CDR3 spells CASSLTQGEKLFF. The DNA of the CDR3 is TGCGCCAGCAGCCTTACCCAGGGGGAAAAACTGTTTTTT.